The 15 T cell receptor beta chains below come from one sample, sequenced in a study of cytomegalovirus exposure and HLA in healthy donors. Primers for the PCR totalled 60 Vbeta and 13 Jbeta. Here immunoSEQ multiplex PCR was the method, and the copy in TCRdb shows in-frame clones only, minus some. This table holds over 80,000 clones, 81% found once. Sequencing was carried out using PBMCs. These receptors were collected from a man aged 35 to 55 in good health and CMV-seropositive.

The chain joins TRBV13 to TRBJ2-3, with 8 bases that match TRBD1. Losses at the gene ends were 2 bases for V and 5 bases for J; bases not matched to a gene: 3. The CDR3 loop spans 14 amino acids. Germline CDR1 is PRHDT and CDR2 is FYEKMQ (reference sequence). CDR3 in amino acids: CASSLRDRRDTQYF. The CDR3 nucleotides read TGTGCCAGCAGCTTAAGGGACAGGAGAGATACGCAGTATTTT.

V gene TRBV19 combines with J gene TRBJ2-4, with TRBD2 as a possible D gene (5 bases). Between the trimmed V and J ends, which lost 5 bases and 3 bases, there was a span of 17 bases. There are 16 residues in the CDR3. CDR1 is LNHDA and CDR2 is SQIVND in the germline V gene (reference sequence). The CDR3 DNA reads as TGTGCCAGTAGTCTAGGGCAGACCCGGGGCAAAAACATTCAGTACTTC. This translates into CASSLGQTRGKNIQYF.

The V and J genes are TRBV19 and TRBJ1-1; possible D gene TRBD1, 5 bases. This CDR3 is 15 amino acids long. Trimming removed 2 bases from V and 4 bases from J, with 14 bases in between. CDR1 is LNHDA, CDR2 SQIVND, per germline (reference sequence). As DNA, the CDR3 is TGTGCCAGTAGTATAACAGGCACCCTCTCCACTGAAGCTTTCTTT. Protein sequence: CASSITGTLSTEAFF.

The chain combines TRBV5-1 with TRBJ2-2; D is perhaps TRBD1 (6 bases). CDR3 length: 16 amino acids. Between the trimmed V and J ends, which lost 0 bases and 3 bases, there was a span of 12 bases. Germline CDR1 reads SGHRS; CDR2 reads YFSETQ. In DNA form, the CDR3 reads TGCGCCAGCAGCTTGGATGGGGGCGGGTACACCGGGGAGCTGTTTTTT. Translated: CASSLDGGGYTGELFF.

The V and J genes are TRBV2 and TRBJ2-3, with D tentatively TRBD1 (5 bases). The V end was cut by 7 bases, the J end by 2 bases, with 10 bases between. The CDR3 contains 13 residues. Germline assignment: CDR1 SNHLY and CDR2 FYNNEI. CDR3 amino acids: CASIQGATDTQYF. The CDR3 coding sequence is TGTGCCAGCATTCAGGGTGCCACAGATACGCAGTATTTT.

This chain links TRBV7-9 with TRBJ2-5; the match to TRBD2 covers 11 bases. The DNA end is more similar to TRBJ2-7, so the J call may be wrong. The CDR3 is 16 amino acids. Per germline, CDR1 SEHNR and CDR2 FQNEAQ (reference sequence). CDR3 nucleotides: TGTGCCAGCAGCTTCGCCGGGACTAGCGGTGGGGGCGAGCAGTACTTC. As protein: CASSFAGTSGGGEQYF.

This clone was detected a few times. The chain recombines TRBV6-6 with TRBJ2-7, with D possibly being TRBD1 (6 bases). The CDR3 sequence is 12 residues long. The V gene's germline CDR1 is MNHNY and CDR2 SVGAGI (reference sequence). V shed 5 bases and J shed 1 base, with 6 bases lying between them. Here the CDR3 DNA reads TGTGCCAGCAGTGGGACATCCTACGAGCAGTACTTC. Translated, it gives CASSGTSYEQYF.

The gene calls are TRBV13 and TRBJ2-7; 10 bases are shared with TRBD1. Looked up from germline, CDR1 is PRHDT and CDR2 is FYEKMQ (reference sequence). J was trimmed by 3 bases and V by 3 bases; bases with no gene match: 2. The CDR3 contains 14 residues. The CDR3 coding sequence is TGTGCCAGCAGCTTTCGGACAGGGGGCTACGAGCAGTACTTC. This codes for CASSFRTGGYEQYF.

This clone was recorded only once. The gene calls are TRBV5-1 and TRBJ1-6, with 9 positions matching TRBD1. This CDR3 has 17 residues. V trimming: 3 bases; J trimming: 1 base; junction bases outside the gene matches: 5. Germline CDR1 and CDR2: SGHRS and YFSETQ. The CDR3 sequence is CASSYYRGQSYNSPLHF. In nucleotides, the CDR3 is TGCGCCAGCAGCTACTACAGGGGGCAATCCTATAATTCACCCCTCCACTTT. Supplemented by reference TRBV5-1 and TRBJ1-6, the full variable domain reads KAGVTQTPRYLIKTRGQQVTLSCSPISGHRSVSWYQQTPGQGLQFLFEYFSETQRNKGNFPGRFSGRQFSNSRSEMNVSTLELGDSALYLCASSYYRGQSYNSPLHFGNGTRLTVT.

The chain is built from TRBV27 and TRBJ1-2; TRBD1 agrees at 7 bases. The CDR3 is 15 amino acids. The germline V gene has CDR1 MNHEY and CDR2 SMNVEV (reference sequence). The V gene end was trimmed by 3 bases and the J gene end by 8 bases; junction bases not matched to a gene: 12. The CDR3 DNA reads TGTGCCAGCAGTTTGACTCCGACAGGGCGCGTAGGCTACACCTTC. Protein product: CASSLTPTGRVGYTF.

This clone was counted a few times. The chain combines TRBV5-3 with TRBJ1-1; 7 nucleotides align to TRBD1. TRBV5-3 is an open reading frame, and its role is uncertain. This CDR3 contains 14 residues. J lost 11 bases, V lost 3 bases, and 13 bases had no gene match. DNA of the CDR3: TGTGCCAGAAGCTACAGGGGCGATGGGTCGTGGGCTTTCTTT. Translation: CARSYRGDGSWAFF.

V usage is TRBV6-5 and J usage is TRBJ1-2; possible D gene TRBD1, 5 bases. This CDR3 has 15 residues. With 0 bases removed from V and 3 bases from J, the gap between germline ends came to 11 bases. Germline lookup yields CDR1 MNHEY and CDR2 SVGAGI. Here the CDR3 DNA reads TGTGCCAGCAGTTACTCGACCAGGGAATACTATGGCTACACCTTC. This gives the protein CASSYSTREYYGYTF.

V and J are TRBV30 and TRBJ1-1, with D possibly being TRBD1 (6 bases). V was shortened by 4 bases and J by 9 bases, with 18 bases between the two germline ends. The CDR3 covers 13 residues. CDR1 is GTSNPN, CDR2 SVGIG, per germline (reference sequence). The CDR3 DNA is TGTGCCTGGAATCTCGACAGGCCGCACCAAGCTTTCTTT. This codes for CAWNLDRPHQAFF.

The chain recombines TRBV6-1 with TRBJ1-5; no firm D call. Germline-derived CDR1 and CDR2 are MNHNS and SASEGT. This CDR3 has 15 residues. Trimming left V 0 bases short and J 2 bases short, with 8 bases between. The CDR3: CASSEAGGGNQPQHF. DNA of the CDR3: TGTGCCAGCAGTGAAGCAGGAGGAGGCAATCAGCCCCAGCATTTT.

The rearrangement joins TRBV5-8 to TRBJ1-1; tentatively, D is TRBD1 (6 bases). With 2 bases removed from V and 5 bases from J, the gap between germline ends came to 16 bases. This CDR3 has 15 amino acids. Germline V gives CDR1 SGHTS, CDR2 YDEGEE. The CDR3 reads CASSLQRQAWTEAFF. The DNA of the CDR3 is TGTGCCAGCAGCTTACAGCGACAGGCCTGGACTGAAGCTTTCTTT.